These 2 T cell receptor beta chains originate from one sample sequenced in a study of T cells in localized non-small cell lung cancer. The table came from immunoSEQ multiplex PCR; TCRdb's copy has only in-frame clones and leaves some out. Counted here are 25,000 to 35,000 clones, approximately 88% occurring once; the ten biggest clones make up less than 3%. The sequences come from peripheral blood, collected before any cancer treatment. The receptors originated from a female donor aged 60 or older with stage I lung adenocarcinoma.

The chain joins TRBV27 to TRBJ2-1; 14 bases line up with TRBD2. V dropped 6 bases and J dropped 8; count of bases not matched to a gene: 6. Germline assignment: CDR1 MNHEY and CDR2 SMNVEV (reference sequence). This CDR3 contains 15 residues. CDR3 region: CASRVGTSGRYEQFF. CDR3 DNA: TGTGCCAGCAGGGTCGGGACTAGCGGGAGATATGAGCAGTTCTTC.

V usage is TRBV19 and J usage is TRBJ2-7, with D unclear. The CDR3 runs to 14 residues. Germline values: CDR1 LNHDA, CDR2 SQIVND (reference sequence). Trimming took off 5 bases at V and 1 base at J, with 12 bases between the two ends. The DNA for the CDR3 is TGTGCCAGTAGTGCCTCACAGAGTTCCTACGAGCAGTACTTC. Its protein product is CASSASQSSYEQYF.